The 31 T cell receptor beta chains listed next were all sequenced from one sample in a study of blood T cell repertoires in COVID-19 (dated by TCRdb to about 2020). The library was produced with the immunoSEQ multiplex PCR assay. As stored in TCRdb, this immuneACCESS dataset retains in-frame rearrangements with V and J assigned. A fraction of the clones does not appear; measured against another copy, unresolved V genes explain less than half of the discrepancy, and the remainder lacks a known reason. For this sample there are fewer than 250,000 clones; approximately 80% appear just once. Of the sample, roughly a tenth falls within the top ten clones. The sample consisted of peripheral blood. Receptors were obtained from a woman of 80 years or more with acute or convalescent COVID-19.

This clone was seen only a few times. V usage is TRBV3-1 (or the pseudogene TRBV3-2) and J usage is TRBJ1-5; no clear D. There are 13 residues in the CDR3. Germline CDR1 reads LGHDT; CDR2 reads YNNKEL (reference sequence). Trimming pared 1 base from V and 9 bases from J, leaving 10 bases between. In DNA form, the CDR3 reads TGTGCCAGCAGCCAAGGCGCGTATCGGCCCCAGCATTTT. Encoded protein: CASSQGAYRPQHF.

The gene calls are TRBV6-5 and TRBJ1-1, with D maybe TRBD1 (6 bases). V was trimmed by 7 bases and J by 4 bases, leaving 13 bases between them. CDR3 length: 13 amino acids. Germline-derived CDR1 and CDR2 are MNHEY and SVGAGI. CDR3 nucleotide sequence: TGTGCCAGCACAGGGGCGAGGTTCACTGAAGCTTTCTTT. Encoded protein: CASTGARFTEAFF.

The J gene is TRBJ2-5, the V gene TRBV19; tentative D call: TRBD1 (6 bases). V gave up 3 bases and J gave up 4 bases, with 15 bases separating them. CDR1 and CDR2 (germline): LNHDA, SQIVND (reference sequence). CDR3 size: 15 residues. DNA of the CDR3: TGTGCCAGTAGTATTAGGGGGACCCAGGGAGAGACCCAGTACTTC. Residues: CASSIRGTQGETQYF. Variable domain in full (rest from reference TRBV19 and TRBJ2-5): DGGITQSPKYLFRKEGQNVTLSCEQNLNHDAMYWYRQDPGQGLRLIYYSQIVNDFQKGDIAEGYSVSREKKESFPLTVTSAQKNPTAFYLCASSIRGTQGETQYFGPGTRLLVL.

The chain employs TRBV5-1 and TRBJ2-2; TRBD1 aligns across 8 bases. Germline trimming cut 7 bases from V and 3 bases from J; bases unmatched to any gene: 5. The CDR3 is 14 amino acids. Germline values: CDR1 SGHRS, CDR2 YFSETQ. CDR3 in DNA: TGCGCCAGCCTCCCAGGGGGCTACACCGGGGAGCTGTTTTTT. Amino acids: CASLPGGYTGELFF. The full variable domain, with the rest looked up from reference TRBV5-1 and TRBJ2-2, is KAGVTQTPRYLIKTRGQQVTLSCSPISGHRSVSWYQQTPGQGLQFLFEYFSETQRNKGNFPGRFSGRQFSNSRSEMNVSTLELGDSALYLCASLPGGYTGELFFGEGSRLTVL.

The CDR3 loop reads CASSEDGGVRSYTF. The CDR3, as DNA: TGTGCCAGCAGTGAAGACGGGGGGGTCCGGAGCTACACCTTC. V usage is TRBV6-1 and J usage is TRBJ1-2, with D possibly being TRBD1 (5 bases). Trimming removed 1 base from V and 9 bases from J, with 15 bases in between. The germline gives CDR1 MNHNS, CDR2 SASEGT. CDR3 length: 14 residues.

As for this clone: At one of its ends the junction is not consistent with the germline gene, which may arise from a read error. The chain combines TRBV13 with TRBJ2-1; 9 bases line up with TRBD1. The CDR3 runs to 15 residues. The germline V gene encodes CDR1 PRHDT and CDR2 FYEKMQ (reference sequence). CDR3 loop: CASSLGQGSYNEQFF. Written as DNA, the CDR3 is TGTGCCAGCAGCCTAGGACAGGGGTCCTACAATGAGCAGTTCTTC. Looking up the rest from reference TRBV13 and TRBJ2-1 gives the full variable domain: AAGVIQSPRHLIKEKRETATLKCYPIPRHDTVYWYQQGPGQDPQFLISFYEKMQSDKGSIPDRFSAQQFSDYHSELNMSSLELGDSALYFCASSLGQGSYNEQFFGPGTRLTVL.

The chain combines TRBV28 with TRBJ1-1; TRBD1 matches at 8 bases. The CDR3 sequence is 13 residues long. From germline, CDR1 is MDHEN and CDR2 SYDVKM. V trimming: 8 bases; J trimming: 8 bases; junction bases outside the gene matches: 10. DNA for the CDR3: TGTGCCAGCCATGGTCGTTACAGGGGGGAAGCTTTCTTT. Residues: CASHGRYRGEAFF.

The chain uses TRBV30 and TRBJ1-6, with 7 bases lining up with TRBD1. V shed 5 bases and J 9 bases; nucleotides not matched to a gene: 7. From germline, CDR1 is GTSNPN and CDR2 SVGIG (reference sequence). The length of the CDR3 is 13 residues. Written as DNA, the CDR3 is TGTGCCTGGGCCGGGACAGCCGTTTCACCCCTCCACTTT. This sequence encodes CAWAGTAVSPLHF.

The rearrangement uses TRBV29-1 and TRBJ1-3, with D unresolved. The V end lost 3 bases, the J end lost 6 bases, and 15 bases lay between the germline ends. CDR1 SQVTM and CDR2 ANQGSEA come from the germline V gene. The CDR3 has 14 residues. Written as DNA, the CDR3 is TGCAGCGTTGAGCAGGTGGAGGCTCTAAACACCATATATTTT. It encodes CSVEQVEALNTIYF.

This clone turned up a few times. The chain employs TRBV3-1 (or the pseudogene TRBV3-2) and TRBJ1-2, with D perhaps matching TRBD1 (5 bases). CDR1 and CDR2 (germline): LGHDT, YNNKEL (reference sequence). The ends were cut back, 1 base at V and 2 bases at J, with 8 bases in the middle. The CDR3 consists of 14 residues. CDR3 sequence (DNA): TGTGCCAGCAGCCAAGGGACACTGAACTATGGCTACACCTTC. It yields the protein CASSQGTLNYGYTF.

The chain couples TRBV7-5 to TRBJ2-5; whether TRBD1, the table's D call, matches the DNA was not checked. TRBV7-5 is noted as a pseudogene. CDR3 length equals 15 residues. The CDR3 spells CARSPQGQLQETQYF. CDR3 nucleotides: TGTGCCAGAAGCCCACAGGGACAGCTCCAAGAGACCCAGTACTTC.

This clone was observed a single time. The V call is TRBV10-3, the J call TRBJ2-7, with D perhaps TRBD1 (5 bases). This CDR3 comprises 14 residues. Per germline, CDR1 ENHRY and CDR2 SYGVKD. Trimming stripped 0 bases from V and 6 bases from J, with 12 bases between. CDR3 sequence (DNA): TGTGCCATCAGTGAGTCTCAGGGCACGTCCGAGCAGTACTTC. This sequence encodes CAISESQGTSEQYF.

V usage is TRBV7-2 and J usage is TRBJ1-2; D uncertain. CDR3 length: 15 amino acids. Trimming took off 7 bases at V and 4 bases at J, with 19 bases between the two ends. The germline CDR1 and CDR2 sequences are SGHTA and FQGNSA. The CDR3: CASTTSALEPYGYTF. CDR3 in DNA: TGTGCCAGCACCACTTCCGCCCTTGAACCCTATGGCTACACCTTC.

The V call is TRBV7-9, the J call TRBJ1-2; no clear D gene. Trimming cost V 5 bases and J 2 bases, with 6 bases left between them. CDR1 and CDR2 from the germline V gene are SEHNR and FQNEAQ (reference sequence). The CDR3 consists of 12 residues. This chain's CDR3 is CASSPGNYGYTF. CDR3 DNA: TGTGCCAGCAGCCCGGGAAACTATGGCTACACCTTC.

The chain is built from TRBV6-2 or TRBV6-3 and TRBJ2-5; the match to TRBD2 covers 7 bases. V was clipped by 5 bases and J by 4 bases; unmatched bases: 13. The germline V gene encodes CDR1 MNHEY and CDR2 SVGEGT. CDR3 size: 16 residues. CDR3 loop: CASSTYLADSGETQYF. The CDR3 DNA sequence: TGTGCCAGCAGTACCTATCTAGCGGACTCGGGAGAGACCCAGTACTTC.

This chain connects TRBV13 to TRBJ1-4; no clear D. The CDR3 totals 15 residues. V shed 5 bases and J shed 5 bases, with 15 bases lying between them. Germline V gene sequence: CDR1 PRHDT, CDR2 FYEKMQ (reference sequence). In nucleotides, the CDR3 is TGTGCCAGCAGCCGTGCAGGCATACGAAATGAAAAACTGTTTTTT. Translating it yields CASSRAGIRNEKLFF.

DNA for the CDR3: TGTGCCAGTAGTATGGGGCATAATTATCAGCCCCAGCATTTT. This codes for CASSMGHNYQPQHF. The chain employs TRBV19 and TRBJ1-5; TRBD1 might be the D (5 bases). This CDR3 has 14 residues. Germline CDR1 LNHDA, CDR2 SQIVND (reference sequence). The V end lost 3 bases, the J end lost 5 bases, and 11 bases lay between the germline ends.

V gene TRBV27 combines with J gene TRBJ1-5; D not certain. The germline V and J ends were trimmed by 6 bases and 0 bases, with 12 bases remaining between them. From germline, CDR1 is MNHEY and CDR2 SMNVEV (reference sequence). The CDR3 is 15 amino acids. The CDR3 region has the DNA TGTGCCAGCAGGGCCGACGGGTTTAGCAATCAGCCCCAGCATTTT. It specifies CASRADGFSNQPQHF.

This clone was counted only a few times. This sequence joins TRBV28 and TRBJ1-2, with D possibly TRBD1 on 5 matching bases. The CDR3 contains 15 residues. V was clipped by 8 bases and J by 8 bases, with 24 bases between them. Per germline, CDR1 MDHEN and CDR2 SYDVKM. CDR3 in DNA: TGTGCCAGCCAACCCGGGACGCAACGGGGGGGAGGCTACACCTTC. It translates to CASQPGTQRGGGYTF.

The chain has TRBV4-1 and TRBJ2-7; 8 bases fit TRBD2. This CDR3 spans 15 amino acids. Per the germline V gene, CDR1 is MGHRA and CDR2 is YSYEKL. V was pared by 3 bases and J by 3 bases, with 7 bases of the junction left unmatched. The CDR3 region has the DNA TGCGCCAGCAGCCACTTCACTAGCGGACTCTACGAGCAGTACTTC. It encodes CASSHFTSGLYEQYF.

This chain connects TRBV18 to TRBJ2-3; 9 nucleotides match TRBD1. The germline gives CDR1 KGHSH, CDR2 LQKENI. The V and J ends lost 4 bases and 5 bases, in that order; junction bases with no gene match: 16. The CDR3 extends over 18 amino acids. The CDR3 nucleotides are TGTGCCAGCTCACAATACATCCCGGGACAGGGAGTAGAAGATACGCAGTATTTT. This encodes CASSQYIPGQGVEDTQYF.

J is TRBJ2-7 and V is TRBV5-1, with D possibly being TRBD1 (6 bases). The germline V and J ends were trimmed by 0 bases and 4 bases, with 17 bases remaining between them. The CDR3 contains 16 residues. CDR1 is SGHRS and CDR2 is YFSETQ in the germline V gene. The CDR3: CASSLGGLGRDYEQYF. DNA of the CDR3: TGCGCCAGCAGCTTGGGGGGGCTGGGGCGCGATTACGAGCAGTACTTC.

J is TRBJ1-5 and V is TRBV12-1. TRBV12-1 is shown as a pseudogene. The CDR3 is made up of 17 amino acids. The CDR3 reads CASRFPLPGEGNQPQHF. CDR3 sequence (DNA): TGTGCCAGCCGTTTTCCCCTCCCGGGGGAGGGCAATCAGCCCCAGCATTTT.

This clone was seen ten or more times. The rearrangement uses TRBV6-5 and TRBJ2-1; 12 bases fit TRBD1. CDR1 and CDR2 (germline): MNHEY, SVGAGI. V dropped 1 base and J dropped 6; count of bases not matched to a gene: 4. This CDR3 is 16 amino acids long. In nucleotides, the CDR3 is TGTGCCAGCAGTTACTTGGGACAGGGGGCCGGCAATGAGCAGTTCTTC. Its protein product is CASSYLGQGAGNEQFF.

The chain employs TRBV30 and TRBJ1-1; D is unclear. The V gene lost 2 bases and the J gene lost 5 bases, with 9 bases spanning the gap. Looked up from germline, CDR1 is GTSNPN and CDR2 is SVGIG (reference sequence). This CDR3 contains 12 residues. The CDR3 DNA reads as TGTGCCTGGAGTCCGTACGGGACTGAAGCTTTCTTT. It yields the protein CAWSPYGTEAFF. The full variable domain, completed using reference TRBV30 and TRBJ1-1, is SQTIHQWPATLVQPVGSPLSLECTVEGTSNPNLYWYRQAAGRGLQLLFYSVGIGQISSEVPQNLSASRPQDRQFILSSKKLLLSDSGFYLCAWSPYGTEAFFGQGTRLTVV.

This clone was observed once. V and J are TRBV18 and TRBJ2-1, with no clear D. The CDR3 contains 12 residues. V shed 2 bases and J shed 6 bases, with 5 bases lying between them. Germline-derived CDR1 and CDR2 are KGHSH and LQKENI. CDR3 nucleotide sequence: TGTGCCAGCTCACCATTACTCAATGAGCAGTTCTTC. Encoded protein: CASSPLLNEQFF.

The CDR3 spells CASSLTLEGETQYF. The CDR3 bases are TGTGCCAGCAGCTTAACGTTGGAGGGAGAGACCCAGTACTTC. This sequence joins TRBV7-3 and TRBJ2-5; possible D gene TRBD2, 6 bases. Germline V gives CDR1 SGHTA, CDR2 FQGTGA. Deletions cut 0 bases from V and 4 bases from J, with 9 bases between. This CDR3 is 14 amino acids long.

The rearrangement uses TRBV25-1 and TRBJ2-5; D remains unclear. The germline V gene has CDR1 MGHDK and CDR2 SYGVNS. The CDR3 sequence is 13 residues long. V lost 4 bases and J lost 1, with 7 bases in between. The CDR3 nucleotides read TGTGCCAGCAGTGGTAGCCCCCAAGAGACCCAGTACTTC. Protein product: CASSGSPQETQYF.

This clone was seen a single time. The chain is built from TRBV11-2 and TRBJ2-5; 11 positions agree with TRBD2. Germline V gene lookup returns CDR1 SGHAT and CDR2 FQNNGV. The CDR3 length is 17 residues. Germline trimming cut 6 bases from V and 2 bases from J; bases unmatched to any gene: 11. The CDR3 loop reads CASRLSLAGGWQETQYF. The CDR3 bases are TGTGCCAGCAGACTTTCCTTAGCGGGAGGGTGGCAAGAGACCCAGTACTTC. The variable domain in full, with the rest retrieved from reference TRBV11-2 and TRBJ2-5, is EAGVAQSPRYKIIEKRQSVAFWCNPISGHATLYWYQQILGQGPKLLIQFQNNGVVDDSQLPKDRFSAERLKGVDSTLKIQPAKLEDSAVYLCASRLSLAGGWQETQYFGPGTRLLVL.

The chain carries TRBV14 and TRBJ2-7; 7 bases fit TRBD1. V shed 2 bases, J shed 8 bases, and the junction held 12 bases outside the gene matches. Germline V CDR1 and CDR2: SGHDN, FVKESK. The CDR3 spans 15 residues. The CDR3 DNA sequence: TGTGCCAGCAGCCAACTGACAGGGATCTTCGATAAGCAGTACTTC. This translates into CASSQLTGIFDKQYF.

V and J are TRBV6-4 and TRBJ1-6; D is uncertain. Germline V gene sequence: CDR1 MRHNA, CDR2 SNTAGT. This CDR3 is 13 amino acids long. V dropped 6 bases and J dropped 7 bases, with 10 bases sitting between them. As DNA, the CDR3 is TGTGCCAGCAGCCTCGACGGGAATTCACCCCTCCACTTT. It translates to CASSLDGNSPLHF.